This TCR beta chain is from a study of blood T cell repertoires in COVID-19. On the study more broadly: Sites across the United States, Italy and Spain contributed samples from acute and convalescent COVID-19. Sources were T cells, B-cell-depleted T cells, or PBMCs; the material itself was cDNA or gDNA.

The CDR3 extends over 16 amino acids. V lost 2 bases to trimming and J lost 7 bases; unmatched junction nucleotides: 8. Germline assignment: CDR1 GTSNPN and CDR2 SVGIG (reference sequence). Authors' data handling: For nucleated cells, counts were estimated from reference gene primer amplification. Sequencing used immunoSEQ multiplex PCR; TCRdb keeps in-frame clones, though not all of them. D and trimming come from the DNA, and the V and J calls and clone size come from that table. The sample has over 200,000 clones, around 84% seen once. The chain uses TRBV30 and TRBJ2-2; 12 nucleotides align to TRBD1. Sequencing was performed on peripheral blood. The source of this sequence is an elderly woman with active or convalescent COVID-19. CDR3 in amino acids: CAWSRSGTGGFGELFF. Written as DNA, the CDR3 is TGTGCCTGGAGTCGGTCCGGGACAGGGGGCTTCGGGGAGCTGTTTTTT. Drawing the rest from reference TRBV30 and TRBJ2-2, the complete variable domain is SQTIHQWPATLVQPVGSPLSLECTVEGTSNPNLYWYRQAAGRGLQLLFYSVGIGQISSEVPQNLSASRPQDRQFILSSKKLLLSDSGFYLCAWSRSGTGGFGELFFGEGSRLTVL.